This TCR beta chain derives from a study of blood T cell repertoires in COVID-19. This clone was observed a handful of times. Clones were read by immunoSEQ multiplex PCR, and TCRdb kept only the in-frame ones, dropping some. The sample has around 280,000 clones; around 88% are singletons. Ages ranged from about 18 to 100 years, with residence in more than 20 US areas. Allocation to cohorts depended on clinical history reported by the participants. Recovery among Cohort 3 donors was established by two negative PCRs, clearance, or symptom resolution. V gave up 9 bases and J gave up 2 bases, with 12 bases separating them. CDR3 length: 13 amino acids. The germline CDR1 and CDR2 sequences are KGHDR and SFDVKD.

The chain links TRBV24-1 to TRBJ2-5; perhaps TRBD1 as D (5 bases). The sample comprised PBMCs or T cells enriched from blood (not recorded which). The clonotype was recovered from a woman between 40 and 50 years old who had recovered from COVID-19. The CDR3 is CATETASQETQYF. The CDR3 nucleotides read TGTGCCACCGAGACAGCTTCTCAAGAGACCCAGTACTTC.